Following are 26 T cell receptor beta chains from one sample sequenced in a study of radiotherapy plus CTLA-4 blockade in lung cancer. The assay was immunoSEQ multiplex PCR, and TCRdb's table has in-frame clones only and misses some. The table has approximately 97,000 clones, roughly 80% seen once; the top ten hold around 0.9%. The starting material was peripheral blood, obtained from a patient treated with radiotherapy plus ipilimumab. These TCRs come from a human donor with non-small cell lung cancer who had stable disease on radiotherapy plus ipilimumab.

The table lists this clone with a few counts. The V call is TRBV5-4, the J call TRBJ1-2; 8 bases line up with TRBD1. CDR1 and CDR2 from the germline V gene are SGHNT and YYREEE (reference sequence). The CDR3 is made up of 17 amino acids. V shed 0 bases, J shed 7 bases, and the junction held 14 bases outside the gene matches. CDR3 region: CASSLGQGKGGIGGYTF. Here the CDR3 DNA reads TGTGCCAGCAGCTTGGGACAGGGGAAAGGGGGAATAGGTGGCTACACCTTC.

This chain uses TRBV27 with TRBJ2-1; 8 bases are shared with TRBD1. Germline trimming cut 5 bases from V and 4 bases from J; bases unmatched to any gene: 10. CDR3 length: 16 amino acids. Germline V CDR1 and CDR2: MNHEY, SMNVEV (reference sequence). In nucleotides, the CDR3 is TGTGCCAGCAGTCAATACCCGGGACAGGTATACAATGAGCAGTTCTTC. Its translation: CASSQYPGQVYNEQFF.

This chain links TRBV20-1 with TRBJ1-6; no firm D call. CDR1 and CDR2 from the germline V gene are DFQATT and SNEGSKA (reference sequence). CDR3 length: 11 residues. With 4 bases removed from V and 14 bases from J, the gap between germline ends came to 12 bases. In nucleotides, the CDR3 is TGCAGTGCTACCAGAATTCGGACCCTCCACTTT. Translation gives CSATRIRTLHF.

This sequence joins TRBV7-6 and TRBJ1-5; D call uncertain. CDR3 length: 15 amino acids. V lost 1 base to trimming and J lost 1 base, with 8 bases between them. Germline lookup yields CDR1 SGHVS and CDR2 FNYEAQ. The CDR3 loop reads CASSLEQWSNQPQHF. CDR3 DNA sequence: TGTGCCAGCAGCTTAGAACAGTGGAGCAATCAGCCCCAGCATTTT.

The chain joins TRBV2 to TRBJ1-3; a possible D gene is TRBD1 (5 bases). Germline V gene sequence: CDR1 SNHLY, CDR2 FYNNEI. This CDR3 has 17 amino acids. The ends were cut back, 6 bases at V and 7 bases at J, with 25 bases in the middle. The DNA for the CDR3 is TGTGCCAGCAGCGCTTTAGGGGACTCCGACTACTTCAACACCATATATTTT. Protein product: CASSALGDSDYFNTIYF.

This clone is a singleton in its sample. The chain recombines TRBV14 with TRBJ1-6, with TRBD1 as a possible D gene (5 bases). The ends were cut back, 2 bases at V and 6 bases at J, with 11 bases in the middle. The CDR3 has 15 amino acids. CDR1 is SGHDN, CDR2 FVKESK, per germline. CDR3 sequence reads: CASSQTDSSNSPLHF. The CDR3 DNA reads as TGTGCCAGCAGCCAAACTGACAGCAGTAATTCACCCCTCCACTTT.

This chain joins TRBV18 and TRBJ1-5; D unresolved. This CDR3 is built from 15 residues. Trimming cost V 6 bases and J 0 bases, with 12 bases left between them. Germline V gene sequence: CDR1 KGHSH, CDR2 LQKENI. CDR3 region: CASSPNSNSNQPQHF. The CDR3 DNA reads TGTGCCAGCTCGCCGAACAGTAATAGCAATCAGCCCCAGCATTTT.

The chain uses TRBV21-1 and TRBJ2-1; TRBD1 is the table's D call, not checked against the DNA. TRBV21-1 corresponds to a pseudogene. This CDR3 is built from 8 residues. The CDR3 is CAISEQFF. The CDR3 region has the DNA TGTGCAATCAGTGAGCAGTTCTTC.

The chain links TRBV9 to TRBJ2-3; 15 bases match TRBD2. V dropped 4 bases and J dropped 4; count of bases not matched to a gene: 13. Germline V gene sequence: CDR1 SGDLS, CDR2 YYNGEE. The CDR3 totals 19 residues. The CDR3 bases are TGTGCCAGCAGCTTGGGACTAGCGGGAGGCTCAGGGAGGCCAGATACGCAGTATTTT. This gives the protein CASSLGLAGGSGRPDTQYF.

The chain links TRBV19 to TRBJ2-5; D gene ambiguous. The germline gives CDR1 LNHDA, CDR2 SQIVND (reference sequence). There are 12 residues in the CDR3. V dropped 6 bases and J dropped 5 bases, with 10 bases sitting between them. The CDR3 spells CASRLAGETQYF. The CDR3, as DNA: TGTGCCAGTAGGCTGGCCGGGGAGACCCAGTACTTC.

V is TRBV6-1 and J is TRBJ1-4; D is undetermined. Germline V lookup: CDR1 MNHNS, CDR2 SASEGT. The length of the CDR3 is 14 residues. V was clipped by 6 bases and J by 0 bases, with 8 bases between them. The CDR3, as DNA: TGTGCCAGCAGAAGTGGTGCAACTAATGAAAAACTGTTTTTT. Protein sequence: CASRSGATNEKLFF.

The gene calls are TRBV10-1 and TRBJ2-7; no definite D call. The CDR3 is 11 amino acids. Per the germline V gene, CDR1 is WNHNN and CDR2 is SYGVQD (reference sequence). The ends were cut back, 4 bases at V and 2 bases at J, with 3 bases in the middle. CDR3 protein: CASSGTYEQYF. The DNA of the CDR3 is TGCGCCAGCAGTGGGACCTACGAGCAGTACTTC.

This clone has a handful of counts. V gene TRBV5-1 combines with J gene TRBJ1-4, with TRBD1 identical over 7 bases. CDR1 and CDR2 from the germline V gene are SGHRS and YFSETQ. Losses at the gene ends were 4 bases for V and 3 bases for J; bases not matched to a gene: 3. This CDR3 comprises 14 residues. Here the CDR3 reads CASSAGTANEKLFF. CDR3 bases: TGCGCCAGCAGCGCCGGGACAGCTAATGAAAAACTGTTTTTT.

The chain employs TRBV7-8 and TRBJ1-5; D might be TRBD1 (5 bases). V was trimmed by 2 bases and J by 7 bases, leaving 9 bases between them. The CDR3 length is 13 residues. Per germline, CDR1 SGHVS and CDR2 FQNEAQ. CDR3 in amino acids: CASSLIREQPQHF. In DNA, the CDR3 is TGTGCCAGCAGCTTAATCAGGGAACAGCCCCAGCATTTT.

The chain recombines TRBV28 with TRBJ2-5; unclear D gene. The CDR3 consists of 12 residues. CDR1 MDHEN and CDR2 SYDVKM come from the germline V gene. Trimming left V 8 bases short and J 2 bases short, with 9 bases between. CDR3 sequence (DNA): TGTGCCAGCTGGAGCACTCAAGAGACCCAGTACTTC. Its translation: CASWSTQETQYF.

The V gene is TRBV28, the J gene TRBJ2-7; 10 bases agree with TRBD2. There are 15 residues in the CDR3. Trimming took 8 bases from V and 4 from J; bases not matched to a gene: 11. Germline V gene sequence: CDR1 MDHEN, CDR2 SYDVKM. In DNA form, the CDR3 reads TGTGCCAGCGTACCTAGCGGGGGATCCTTTTACGAGCAGTACTTC. It yields the protein CASVPSGGSFYEQYF. Supplemented by reference TRBV28 and TRBJ2-7, the full variable domain reads DVKVTQSSRYLVKRTGEKVFLECVQDMDHENMFWYRQDPGLGLRLIYFSYDVKMKEKGDIPEGYSVSREKKERFSLILESASTNQTSMYLCASVPSGGSFYEQYFGPGTRLTVT.

The J gene is TRBJ2-5, the V gene TRBV28, with D tentatively TRBD1 or TRBD2 (5 bases each). This CDR3 is 14 amino acids long. V was pared by 8 bases and J by 4 bases, with 17 bases between. Per germline, CDR1 MDHEN and CDR2 SYDVKM. CDR3 region: CASQGAGPLETQYF. The CDR3 DNA reads as TGTGCCAGCCAGGGAGCAGGGCCCCTAGAGACCCAGTACTTC.

Comments on this clone: The same CDR3 is also encoded by other DNA sequences in this sample. This chain links TRBV27 with TRBJ1-2, with D unresolved. Per the germline V gene, CDR1 is MNHEY and CDR2 is SMNVEV (reference sequence). The CDR3 is made up of 12 amino acids. Between the trimmed V and J ends, which lost 5 bases and 8 bases, there was a span of 12 bases. CDR3 sequence: CASSTRTGGYTF. The DNA for the CDR3 is TGTGCCAGCAGTACCCGGACTGGCGGCTACACCTTC.

The V gene is TRBV13, the J gene TRBJ2-7; weak D call: TRBD2 (6 bases). The germline V gene encodes CDR1 PRHDT and CDR2 FYEKMQ (reference sequence). V lost 8 bases, J lost 4 bases, and 15 bases lay in between. The CDR3 has 13 residues. The CDR3 loop is CASRASGEYEQYF. CDR3 bases: TGTGCCAGCCGGGCCTCGGGGGAATACGAGCAGTACTTC.

The chain is built from TRBV9 and TRBJ1-1; D not certain. The CDR3 has 15 residues. Per the germline V gene, CDR1 is SGDLS and CDR2 is YYNGEE. Trimming cost V 3 bases and J 1 base, with 13 bases left between them. DNA for the CDR3: TGTGCCAGCAGCGCCCGAGGCGGGCGGAACACTGAAGCTTTCTTT. Residues: CASSARGGRNTEAFF.

The chain uses TRBV6-1 and TRBJ1-2; 9 bases line up with TRBD1. Trimming cost V 6 bases and J 7 bases; bases outside gene matches: 9. The germline gives CDR1 MNHNS, CDR2 SASEGT. The CDR3 has 14 amino acids. The CDR3 here is CASRRGQGNFGYTF. The CDR3 DNA reads as TGTGCCAGCAGAAGGGGACAGGGAAATTTTGGCTACACCTTC.

This clone was observed a few times. The chain carries TRBV19 and TRBJ1-2; D uncertain. The germline V and J ends were trimmed by 3 bases and 7 bases, with 15 bases remaining between them. The germline V gene encodes CDR1 LNHDA and CDR2 SQIVND (reference sequence). This CDR3 is 14 amino acids long. In nucleotides, the CDR3 is TGTGCCAGTAGTATCAAGTCACCCGGGATTGGCTACACCTTC. Amino acids: CASSIKSPGIGYTF.

The gene calls are TRBV6-5 and TRBJ2-1; TRBD2 agrees at 9 bases. This CDR3 region has 16 residues. Germline-derived CDR1 and CDR2 are MNHEY and SVGAGI. V shed 0 bases, J shed 5 bases, and the junction held 5 bases outside the gene matches. The chain's CDR3 is CASSYSRAGGDNEQFF. The CDR3 region has the DNA TGTGCCAGCAGTTACTCGAGGGCGGGAGGGGACAATGAGCAGTTCTTC.

Of note for this clone: The sample contains more than one DNA sequence encoding this CDR3. The chain couples TRBV4-1 to TRBJ1-5; D unclear. This CDR3 comprises 16 residues. Looked up from germline, CDR1 is MGHRA and CDR2 is YSYEKL. V was pared by 1 base and J by 4 bases, with 14 bases between. The CDR3 DNA follows: TGCGCCAGCAGCCAAGGGATCTTCCAAGGAAATCAGCCCCAGCATTTT. It is translated as CASSQGIFQGNQPQHF.

The chain has TRBV5-1 and TRBJ2-1, with TRBD2 matching 10 bases. The CDR3 contains 16 residues. J gave up 6 bases and V 6 bases, and 12 bases lay outside the gene matches. Germline CDR1 and CDR2: SGHRS and YFSETQ. In DNA, the CDR3 is TGCGCCAGCATCCTAATAGCGGGGGGCTCTGGCAATGAGCAGTTCTTC. Residues: CASILIAGGSGNEQFF.

This clone was counted once. The V call is TRBV7-6, the J call TRBJ2-7; either TRBD1 or TRBD2 may fit D (5 bases each). CDR1 SGHVS and CDR2 FNYEAQ come from the germline V gene. The CDR3 has 13 residues. Deletions cut 4 bases from V and 5 bases from J, with 12 bases between. The CDR3 here is CASSSNRGDEQYF. The DNA of the CDR3 is TGTGCCAGCAGCTCAAACCGGGGCGACGAGCAGTACTTC.